This TCR beta chain was captured in a study of blood T cell repertoires in COVID-19. As for the study in general: Spain, Italy and the United States supplied samples that represented acute and convalescent COVID-19. Nucleic acid was either cDNA or gDNA, and it came from T cells, B-cell-depleted T cells, or PBMCs.

Original processing methods: For nucleated cells, counts were estimated from reference gene primer amplification. The table came from immunoSEQ multiplex PCR; TCRdb's copy has only in-frame clones and leaves some out. V and J calls and clone size follow that table, whereas D and trimming were derived from the DNA. The sample has about 61,000 clones; almost 90% are singletons. CDR1 LNHDA and CDR2 SQIVND come from the germline V gene (reference sequence). Trimming at V came to 0 bases and at J to 9 bases, leaving 6 bases not matched to a gene. The CDR3 loop spans 14 amino acids. This receptor was identified in a woman aged 50 to 65 with active or convalescent COVID-19. The source material was peripheral blood. The J gene is TRBJ1-2, the V gene TRBV19; TRBD1 aligns across 8 bases. CDR3 DNA: TGTGCCAGTAGTATAGACCCGGACAGGGAACGCTACACCTTC. Translated, it gives CASSIDPDRERYTF.